These T cell receptor beta chains were read from a single sample in a study of early T cells in non-severe SARS-CoV-2 infection. TCRdb called the 5' RACE reads again in MiXCR, with one record for every CDR3 protein. The table lists just over 60,000 distinct CDR3 sequences, more than 9% of them singletons. Sequencing used whole blood. The receptors shown here come from an adult who was a healthcare worker with PCR-confirmed SARS-CoV-2 infection or an uninfected control (not recorded which). CDR3s include the opening cysteine and the closing phenylalanine or tryptophan. A D gene is named only where the DNA matches it firmly. Rows give clone size only sometimes, using once, few, many, or a class for an expanded clone.

v_call: TRBV12-3/TRBV12-4
d_call: TRBD2
clone_size: few
cdr3_length: 14
j_call: TRBJ2-2
cdr3_nt: TGTGCCAGCACCCTACTAGCGGGAAACGGGGAGCTGTTTTTT
cdr3_aa: CASTLLAGNGELFF

v_call: TRBV3-1
d_call: TRBD1
clone_size: many
cdr3_length: 14
j_call: TRBJ2-5
cdr3_nt: TGTGCCAGCAGCCAACCGACAGGGGGAGAGACCCAGTACTTC
cdr3_aa: CASSQPTGGETQYF

v_call: TRBV7-9
d_call: TRBD1
clone_size: many
cdr3_length: 16
j_call: TRBJ2-2
cdr3_nt: TGTGCCAGCAGCCAGACAGGGATCCTCAACACCGGGGAGCTGTTTTTT
cdr3_aa: CASSQTGILNTGELFF

v_call: TRBV6-5
d_call: TRBD1
clone_size: .
cdr3_length: 15
j_call: TRBJ1-1
cdr3_nt: TGTGCCAGCAGTCCCAGGGCAGGGGGCTGGACTGAAGCTTTCTTT
cdr3_aa: CASSPRAGGWTEAFF

v_call: TRBV12-3/TRBV12-4
d_call: .
clone_size: .
cdr3_length: 14
j_call: TRBJ1-4
cdr3_nt: TGTGCCAGCAGTTCCGACAGAACTAATGAAAAACTGTTTTTT
cdr3_aa: CASSSDRTNEKLFF

v_call: TRBV6-4
d_call: TRBD1
clone_size: .
cdr3_length: 15
j_call: TRBJ2-2
cdr3_nt: TGTGCCAGCAGTGACACAGGGGGGTTCACCGGGGAGCTGTTTTTT
cdr3_aa: CASSDTGGFTGELFF

v_call: TRBV6-5
d_call: .
clone_size: few
cdr3_length: 15
j_call: TRBJ1-3
cdr3_nt: TGTGCCAGCAGCCCGGACCGGTACTCTGGAAACACCATATATTTT
cdr3_aa: CASSPDRYSGNTIYF

v_call: TRBV10-2
d_call: TRBD1
clone_size: .
cdr3_length: 14
j_call: TRBJ1-6
cdr3_nt: TGCGCCAGCAGTGGCCGGACAGGAAATTCACCCCTCCACTTT
cdr3_aa: CASSGRTGNSPLHF

v_call: TRBV5-4
d_call: .
clone_size: few
cdr3_length: 15
j_call: TRBJ2-4
cdr3_nt: TGTGCCAGCAGCGACTTGCTGGGTGCCCAAAACATTCAGTACTTC
cdr3_aa: CASSDLLGAQNIQYF

v_call: TRBV6-6
d_call: .
clone_size: many
cdr3_length: 14
j_call: TRBJ1-5
cdr3_nt: TGTGCCAGCAAACCAGGGGTGGCCAATCAGCCCCAGCATTTT
cdr3_aa: CASKPGVANQPQHF

v_call: TRBV5-8
d_call: .
clone_size: .
cdr3_length: 13
j_call: TRBJ1-2
cdr3_nt: TGTGCCAGCAGCCCAGACACTGACTATGGCTACACCTTC
cdr3_aa: CASSPDTDYGYTF

v_call: TRBV19
d_call: .
clone_size: many
cdr3_length: 14
j_call: TRBJ2-6
cdr3_nt: TGTGCCAGTAGAATCGGGTCTGGGGCCAACGTCCTGACTTTC
cdr3_aa: CASRIGSGANVLTF

v_call: TRBV6-6
d_call: .
clone_size: many
cdr3_length: 13
j_call: TRBJ1-5
cdr3_nt: TGTGCCACCCAAACGACCAGCAATCAGCCCCAGCATTTT
cdr3_aa: CATQTTSNQPQHF

v_call: TRBV27
d_call: TRBD2
clone_size: many
cdr3_length: 17
j_call: TRBJ2-1
cdr3_nt: TGTGCCAGCAGTTTATCGGTCACTAGCGGGGGGATCAATGAGCAGTTCTTC
cdr3_aa: CASSLSVTSGGINEQFF

v_call: TRBV7-6
d_call: .
clone_size: many
cdr3_length: 14
j_call: TRBJ2-3
cdr3_nt: TGTGCCAGCAGCTGGAGGGGGGTTGCAGATACGCAGTATTTT
cdr3_aa: CASSWRGVADTQYF

v_call: TRBV7-9
d_call: .
clone_size: .
cdr3_length: 15
j_call: TRBJ2-5
cdr3_nt: TGTGCCAGCAGCTTAGAACCATTGTACCAAGAGACCCAGTACTTC
cdr3_aa: CASSLEPLYQETQYF

v_call: TRBV24-1
d_call: .
clone_size: few
cdr3_length: 16
j_call: TRBJ2-3
cdr3_nt: TGTGCCACCAGTGATTTGGGACGGGGTATCACAGATACGCAGTATTTT
cdr3_aa: CATSDLGRGITDTQYF

v_call: TRBV25-1
d_call: .
clone_size: many
cdr3_length: 11
j_call: TRBJ1-1
cdr3_nt: TGTGCCAGCCTTAGACAAGGTGAAGCTTTCTTT
cdr3_aa: CASLRQGEAFF

v_call: TRBV11-2
d_call: TRBD1
clone_size: .
cdr3_length: 14
j_call: TRBJ1-1
cdr3_nt: TGTGCCAGCAGTCGAGGACAGGGGAACACTGAAGCTTTCTTT
cdr3_aa: CASSRGQGNTEAFF

v_call: TRBV5-1
d_call: .
clone_size: few
cdr3_length: 15
j_call: TRBJ2-2
cdr3_nt: TGCGCCAGCAGCCTCTCGGGACAGAACACCGGGGAGCTGTTTTTT
cdr3_aa: CASSLSGQNTGELFF